This note documents a single TCR beta chain sequence. Its antigen is still unknown. The assay was immunoSEQ multiplex PCR, and TCRdb's table has in-frame clones only and misses some. Of more than 65,000 clones in the sample, 84% were seen once. These data belong to a study of graft-versus-host responses after intestinal transplantation. Study context: Anti-thymocyte globulin was used for induction in all recipients, who then took tacrolimus and steroids for around 3 years. Study findings and constraints: Early post-transplant falls in HvG clones accompanied the peak levels of circulating GvH clones. Marrow from the recipient contained GvH clones, some of which had appeared first in ileum or blood. High graft-versus-host to host-versus-graft T cell clonal ratios marked allografts of patients with graft-donor macrochimerism.

V lost 6 bases and J lost 8, with 14 bases in between. Looked up from germline, CDR1 is MDHEN and CDR2 is SYDVKM. This CDR3 has 14 residues. The sample was unstimulated CD4+ T cells sorted from spleen or lymph node cells, taken before transplant. The chain carries TRBV28 and TRBJ1-6, with TRBD1 as a possible D gene (5 bases). The receptor comes from a human donor who was the organ donor for an intestinal transplant. CDR3 region: CASRRQGTDSPLHF. In DNA, the CDR3 is TGTGCCAGCAGGAGGCAGGGTACGGATTCACCCCTCCACTTT.